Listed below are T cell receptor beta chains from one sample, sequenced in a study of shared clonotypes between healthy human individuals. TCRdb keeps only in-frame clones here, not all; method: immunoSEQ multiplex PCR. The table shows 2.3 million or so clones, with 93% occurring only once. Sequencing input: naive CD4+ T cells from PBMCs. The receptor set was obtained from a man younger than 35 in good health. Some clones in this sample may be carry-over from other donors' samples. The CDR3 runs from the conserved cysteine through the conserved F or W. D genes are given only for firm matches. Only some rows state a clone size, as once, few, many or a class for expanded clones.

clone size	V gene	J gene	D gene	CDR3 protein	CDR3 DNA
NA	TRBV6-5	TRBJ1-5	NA	CASRGSGGNQPQHF	TGTGCCAGCAGAGGGTCAGGGGGCAATCAGCCCCAGCATTTT
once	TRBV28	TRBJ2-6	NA	CAIRSGLTSGANVLTF	TGTGCCATACGCTCTGGACTCACCTCTGGGGCCAACGTCCTGACTTTC
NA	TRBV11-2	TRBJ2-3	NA	CASSLGRLEDTDTQYF	TGTGCCAGCAGCTTAGGTAGACTAGAGGACACAGATACGCAGTATTTT
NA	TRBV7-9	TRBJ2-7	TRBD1	CASSLGTGVYF	TGTGCCAGCAGCTTGGGGACAGGGGTATACTTC
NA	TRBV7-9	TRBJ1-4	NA	CASSLGRGAQNNEKLFF	TGTGCCAGCAGCTTAGGACGAGGAGCACAGAATAATGAAAAACTGTTTTTT
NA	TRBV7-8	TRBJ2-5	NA	CASSSPQAPQETQYF	TGTGCCAGCAGCTCTCCACAGGCTCCCCAAGAGACCCAGTACTTC
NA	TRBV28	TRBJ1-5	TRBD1	CASSSGKGQPNQPQHF	TGTGCCAGCAGTTCGGGGAAGGGACAGCCCAATCAGCCCCAGCATTTT
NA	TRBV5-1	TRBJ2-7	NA	CASSPAGPSYEQYF	TGCGCCAGCAGTCCGGCAGGGCCGTCCTACGAGCAGTACTTC
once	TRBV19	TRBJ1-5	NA	CASSEKNSNQPQHF	TGTGCCAGTAGTGAGAAGAATAGCAATCAGCCCCAGCATTTT
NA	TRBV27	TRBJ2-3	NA	CASSLVAGTDTQYF	TGTGCCAGCAGTTTAGTAGCGGGCACAGATACGCAGTATTTT
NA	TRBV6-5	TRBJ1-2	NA	CASRVGGRGYTF	TGTGCCAGCAGGGTGGGAGGCCGTGGCTACACCTTC
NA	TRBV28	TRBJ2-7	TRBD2	CATMLSGRAPDEQYF	TGTGCCACCATGCTTAGCGGGAGGGCCCCGGACGAGCAGTACTTC
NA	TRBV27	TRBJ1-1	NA	CASSRRRGTEAFF	TGTGCCAGCAGTCGCCGACGGGGCACTGAAGCTTTCTTT
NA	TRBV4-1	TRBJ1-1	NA	CASSHYWTENTEAFF	TGCGCCAGCAGCCATTACTGGACTGAGAACACTGAAGCTTTCTTT
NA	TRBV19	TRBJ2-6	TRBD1	CASRQTGGVAGANVLTF	TGTGCCAGTCGTCAGACAGGGGGAGTCGCTGGGGCCAACGTCCTGACTTTC
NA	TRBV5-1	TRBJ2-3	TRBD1	CASSLGQETDTQYF	TGCGCCAGCAGCTTAGGACAGGAAACTGATACGCAGTATTTT
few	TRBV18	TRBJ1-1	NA	CASSTNKNTEAFF	TGTGCCAGCTCAACCAACAAGAACACTGAAGCTTTCTTT
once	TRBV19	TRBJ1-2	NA	CASKGGSAIDYGYTF	TGTGCCAGTAAAGGGGGGTCAGCGATAGACTATGGCTACACCTTC
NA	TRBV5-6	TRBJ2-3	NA	CASSSDLGSDTQYF	TGTGCCAGCAGCTCCGATCTGGGGTCAGATACGCAGTATTTT
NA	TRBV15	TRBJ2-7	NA	CATSRVPGTEQYF	TGTGCCACCAGCAGAGTTCCAGGGACCGAGCAGTACTTC
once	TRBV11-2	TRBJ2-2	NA	CASRGRGSGELFF	TGTGCCAGCAGGGGCAGGGGTTCCGGGGAGCTGTTTTTT
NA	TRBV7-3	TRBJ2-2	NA	CASTLQGRANTGELFF	TGTGCCAGCACCCTCCAGGGACGAGCGAACACCGGGGAGCTGTTTTTT
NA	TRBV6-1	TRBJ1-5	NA	CASSEQAGGNQPQHF	TGTGCCAGCAGCGAACAGGCCGGGGGCAATCAGCCCCAGCATTTT
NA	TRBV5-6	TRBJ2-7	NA	CASSTVPGSYEQYF	TGTGCCAGCAGCACAGTTCCCGGCTCCTACGAGCAGTACTTC
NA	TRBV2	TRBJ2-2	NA	CASSRTEYTGELFF	TGTGCCAGCAGTAGAACGGAGTACACCGGGGAGCTGTTTTTT
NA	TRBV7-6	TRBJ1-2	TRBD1	CASSVYRDSKARGYTF	TGTGCCAGCAGCGTGTATCGGGACAGCAAGGCGAGGGGCTACACCTTC
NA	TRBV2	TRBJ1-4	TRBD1	CASRRTGEKLFF	TGTGCCAGCAGGAGGACAGGGGAAAAACTGTTTTTT
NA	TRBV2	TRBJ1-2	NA	CASKGQVLSGYTF	TGTGCCAGCAAGGGGCAGGTCCTATCTGGCTACACCTTC
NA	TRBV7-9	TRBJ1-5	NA	CASSRGDQPQHF	TGTGCCAGCAGCCGCGGGGATCAGCCCCAGCATTTT